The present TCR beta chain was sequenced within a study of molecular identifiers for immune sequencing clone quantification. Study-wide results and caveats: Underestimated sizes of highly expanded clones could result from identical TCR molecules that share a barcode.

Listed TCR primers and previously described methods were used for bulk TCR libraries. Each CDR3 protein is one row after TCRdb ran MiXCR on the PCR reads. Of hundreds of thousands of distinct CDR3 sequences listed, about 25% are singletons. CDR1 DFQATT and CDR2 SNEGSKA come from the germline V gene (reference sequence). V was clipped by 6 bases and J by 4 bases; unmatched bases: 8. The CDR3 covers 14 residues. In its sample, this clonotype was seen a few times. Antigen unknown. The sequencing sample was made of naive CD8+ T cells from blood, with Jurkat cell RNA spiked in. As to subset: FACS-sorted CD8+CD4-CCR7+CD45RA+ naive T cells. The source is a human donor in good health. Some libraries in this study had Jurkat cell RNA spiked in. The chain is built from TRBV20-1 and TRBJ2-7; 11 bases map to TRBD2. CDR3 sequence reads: CSALDSGRDYEQYF. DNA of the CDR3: TGCAGTGCCCTTGATAGCGGGAGGGATTACGAGCAGTACTTC.